These 20 T cell receptor beta chains share one sample of origin, sequenced in a study of cytomegalovirus exposure and HLA in healthy donors. The PCR contained 60 Vbeta and 13 Jbeta primers. Data came from immunoSEQ multiplex PCR; TCRdb stores just in-frame clones and leaves some out. The sample yields 100,000 to 150,000 clones, approximately 69% seen once. The sequenced sample was PBMCs. These receptors originate from a man aged 35-49 years in good health and CMV-seropositive.

This clone was counted many times. V and J are TRBV5-6 and TRBJ1-1; 7 bases fit TRBD1. The CDR3 loop spans 15 amino acids. Per germline, CDR1 SGHDT and CDR2 YYEEEE. V shed 0 bases, J shed 4 bases, and the junction held 6 bases outside the gene matches. In DNA, the CDR3 is TGTGCCAGCAGCTTGGACAGGGGTTGGGTCACTGAAGCTTTCTTT. As protein: CASSLDRGWVTEAFF.

In the case of this clone: The junction shows a germline mismatch at one end, possibly a read error. The V and J genes are TRBV7-9 and TRBJ2-7; 10 bases align to TRBD1. Germline loops: CDR1 SEHNR, CDR2 FQNEAQ (reference sequence). The CDR3 contains 17 residues. CDR3 bases: TGTTCCAGCAGCTCCCCGGTAGACAGGGGGCAGTGGTACGAGCAGTACTTC. Its protein is CSSSSPVDRGQWYEQYF.

The chain carries TRBV14 and TRBJ2-1, with 8 positions matching TRBD2. There are 18 residues in the CDR3. In germline, CDR1 is SGHDN, CDR2 FVKESK. The ends lost 5 bases at V and 0 bases at J; junction bases unmatched: 12. In DNA form, the CDR3 reads TGTGCCAGCAGCAATCGCCAGCGTAGCGGGGTCTCCTACAATGAGCAGTTCTTC. The encoded protein is CASSNRQRSGVSYNEQFF.

This chain joins TRBV7-9 and TRBJ2-4; TRBD1 matches at 7 bases. The V segment lost 5 bases and the J segment 6 bases; nucleotides outside the gene matches: 10. Germline V gene sequence: CDR1 SEHNR, CDR2 FQNEAQ (reference sequence). The CDR3 loop spans 15 amino acids. The CDR3 loop is CASSVFVQGRNIQYF. In nucleotides, the CDR3 is TGTGCCAGCAGCGTGTTCGTACAGGGGCGAAACATTCAGTACTTC.

The rearrangement joins TRBV5-1 to TRBJ2-3; 9 nucleotides line up with TRBD2. CDR3 length: 13 residues. Germline assignment: CDR1 SGHRS and CDR2 YFSETQ. With V trimmed by 8 bases and J by 1 base, 2 bases remained unmatched. The CDR3 loop reads CASQRGGTDTQYF. CDR3 coding DNA: TGCGCCAGTCAGCGGGGGGGCACAGATACGCAGTATTTT.

The chain recombines TRBV7-9 with TRBJ1-2, with 12 nucleotides matching TRBD1. The CDR3 runs to 19 residues. Germline CDR1 reads SEHNR; CDR2 reads FQNEAQ (reference sequence). With V trimmed by 5 bases and J by 4 bases, 17 bases remained unmatched. Here the CDR3 reads CASSGEPGQGARWPYGYTF. CDR3 in DNA: TGTGCCAGCAGCGGAGAGCCGGGACAGGGGGCGCGATGGCCCTATGGCTACACCTTC.

V is TRBV6-6 and J is TRBJ2-5; tentatively, D is TRBD2 (6 bases). This CDR3 region has 14 residues. V lost 4 bases and J lost 4, with 13 bases in between. The germline V gene has CDR1 MNHNY and CDR2 SVGAGI (reference sequence). The CDR3 DNA is TGTGCCAGCAGTTCGAGGGACTTCCGAGAGACCCAGTACTTC. Encoded protein: CASSSRDFRETQYF.

This clone has a handful of counts. The chain joins TRBV5-8 to TRBJ2-5; TRBD2 agrees at 13 bases. The V segment lost 2 bases and the J segment 6 bases; nucleotides outside the gene matches: 7. CDR1 and CDR2 (germline): SGHTS, YDEGEE. This CDR3 is 16 amino acids long. This CDR3 reads CASSLPGLAGMKTQYF. The CDR3, as DNA: TGTGCCAGCAGCTTACCGGGACTAGCGGGGATGAAGACCCAGTACTTC.

The chain couples TRBV5-6 to TRBJ2-7, with no clear D. Germline CDR1 SGHDT, CDR2 YYEEEE. V was pared by 6 bases and J by 5 bases, with 18 bases between. The CDR3 covers 14 residues. CDR3 in amino acids: CASTFWPRLDEQYF. The DNA for the CDR3 is TGTGCCAGCACCTTTTGGCCCAGACTCGACGAGCAGTACTTC.

CDR3 nucleotides: TGTGCCAGCAGCCAAGAGAACGCGAGGGCAGGCCTCACTAATGAAAAACTGTTTTTT. This codes for CASSQENARAGLTNEKLFF. This rearrangement joins TRBV4-2 to TRBJ1-4; no firm D call. The V end was cut by 0 bases, the J end by 2 bases, with 19 bases between. This CDR3 contains 19 residues. CDR1 is LGHNA, CDR2 YNFKEQ, per germline.

The chain couples TRBV27 to TRBJ2-1; perhaps TRBD2 as D (6 bases). The CDR3 totals 13 residues. Trimming shortened V by 6 bases and J by 5 bases, and 11 bases separated the two germline ends. Germline V CDR1 and CDR2: MNHEY, SMNVEV (reference sequence). The CDR3 here is CASSLGLNNEQFF. CDR3 sequence (DNA): TGTGCCAGCAGCCTGGGACTTAACAATGAGCAGTTCTTC.

Comment on this clone: As the CDR3 is not closed by the conserved phenylalanine or tryptophan, this likely results from a read error. It is unclear where the CDR3 begins or ends on the DNA, so no DNA is shown, and the CDR3 is as TCRdb lists it. This chain joins TRBV28 and TRBJ1-1; the table's D gene call, TRBD1, was not cross checked with the DNA. The CDR3 contains 12 residues when both ends are counted. The V gene's germline CDR1 is MDHEN and CDR2 SYDVKM. CDR3 residues: CASSSLGTKGVL.

Concerning this clone: A read error may account for a junction end that differs from germline. This chain uses TRBV7-9 with TRBJ1-1; the D gene is possibly TRBD1 (5 bases). CDR1 is SEHNR, CDR2 FQNEAQ, per germline (reference sequence). The CDR3 is 16 amino acids. CDR3 in DNA: TGTTCCAGCAGCTATTTTGCGAGCGGGGGACCCTCTGAAGCTTTCTTT. Its translation: CSSSYFASGGPSEAFF. Full variable domain (remainder filled in from reference TRBV7-9 and TRBJ1-1): DTGVSQNPRHKITKRGQNVTFRCDPISEHNRLYWYRQTLGQGPEFLTYFQNEAQLEKSRLLSDRFSAERPKGSFSTLEIQRTEQGDSAMYLCSSSYFASGGPSEAFFGQGTRLTVV.

V is TRBV29-1 and J is TRBJ2-1; possible D gene TRBD2, 6 bases. The germline gives CDR1 SQVTM, CDR2 ANQGSEA. Trimming left V 8 bases short and J 7 bases short, with 18 bases between. CDR3 length equals 13 residues. This CDR3 is CSLWGLSGNEQFF. The CDR3 bases are TGCAGCCTGTGGGGCCTTAGCGGTAATGAGCAGTTCTTC.

This clone was detected once. The genes are TRBV6-6 and TRBJ2-5; 10 bases are shared with TRBD2. CDR1 is MNHNY and CDR2 is SVGAGI in the germline V gene (reference sequence). V shed 2 bases and J 1 base; nucleotides not matched to a gene: 1. The CDR3 is made up of 15 amino acids. The chain's CDR3 is CASSYRTSGQETQYF. CDR3 DNA sequence: TGTGCCAGCAGTTACCGGACTAGCGGCCAAGAGACCCAGTACTTC.

The chain combines TRBV15 with TRBJ2-1; D is unresolved. Deletions cut 5 bases from V and 5 bases from J, with 7 bases between. The CDR3 covers 12 residues. Germline V gene sequence: CDR1 LNHNV, CDR2 YYDKDF (reference sequence). CDR3 protein: CATSGTDNEQFF. The CDR3 coding sequence is TGTGCCACCAGCGGTACAGACAATGAGCAGTTCTTC.

The chain carries TRBV30 and TRBJ2-5; 11 positions agree with TRBD2. The V and J ends lost 1 base and 5 bases, in that order; junction bases with no gene match: 6. There are 15 residues in the CDR3. Per the germline V gene, CDR1 is GTSNPN and CDR2 is SVGIG (reference sequence). Here the CDR3 DNA reads TGTGCCTGGAGTGAACTAGCGGGAGCTAGGGAGACCCAGTACTTC. This codes for CAWSELAGARETQYF.

J is TRBJ2-3 and V is TRBV27; D possibly corresponds to TRBD2 (5 bases). The CDR3 extends over 17 amino acids. Per the germline V gene, CDR1 is MNHEY and CDR2 is SMNVEV (reference sequence). V lost 3 bases and J lost 6, with 22 bases in between. This chain's CDR3 is CASSFLWTGLRMDTQYF. The CDR3 DNA is TGTGCCAGCAGTTTCCTCTGGACTGGCCTCAGGATGGATACGCAGTATTTT.

This clone showed up just once. The chain couples TRBV18 to TRBJ1-1; D not certain. Trimming removed 3 bases from V and 4 bases from J, with 9 bases in between. Germline V gene sequence: CDR1 KGHSH, CDR2 LQKENI. The CDR3 sequence is 13 residues long. CDR3 nucleotides: TGTGCCAGCTCACCCACCCTGAGCACTGAAGCTTTCTTT. Encoded protein: CASSPTLSTEAFF.

The chain couples TRBV27 to TRBJ2-7; the D gene is possibly TRBD2 (5 bases). With 6 bases removed from V and 2 bases from J, the gap between germline ends came to 14 bases. CDR1 and CDR2 from the germline V gene are MNHEY and SMNVEV (reference sequence). This CDR3 has 14 amino acids. Here the CDR3 DNA reads TGTGCCAGCAGCCCAGGACTCCCAGCCTACGAGCAGTACTTC. Protein: CASSPGLPAYEQYF.